This passage covers 30 T cell receptor beta chains from one sample sequenced in a study of T-cell memory formation after mild COVID-19. Using its own MiXCR run on the 5' RACE reads, TCRdb lists one record per CDR3 protein. The table shows a few hundred thousand distinct CDR3 sequences, with around 24% occurring only once. The specimen sequenced was PBMCs or a T cell subset sorted from them (not recorded which). The receptors were sampled from an adult woman who had mild COVID-19 (a few samples of this study predate the infection). Cell type and time point are not known.

Only a few counts were recorded for this clonotype. CDR3 sequence reads: CASILGGSGAFF. The CDR3 DNA is TGTGCCAGCATACTCGGGGGATCGGGAGCTTTCTTT. The rearrangement uses TRBV7-9 and TRBJ1-1, with a tentative D call TRBD1 (5 bases). Germline loops: CDR1 SEHNR, CDR2 FQNEAQ (reference sequence). This CDR3 has 12 amino acids. Trimming took off 7 bases at V and 10 bases at J, with 16 bases between the two ends.

V and J are TRBV27 and TRBJ2-3, with D possibly being TRBD2 (6 bases). Trimming shortened V by 6 bases and J by 6 bases, and 19 bases separated the two germline ends. The CDR3 loop spans 15 amino acids. From germline, CDR1 is MNHEY and CDR2 SMNVEV (reference sequence). The CDR3 DNA follows: TGTGCCAGCAGGGCGATACGGACTGCGGGGGATACGCAGTATTTT. It yields the protein CASRAIRTAGDTQYF.

This clonotype occurred a few times. The V call is TRBV5-4, the J call TRBJ2-7; no firm D call. The germline CDR1 and CDR2 sequences are SGHNT and YYREEE (reference sequence). The CDR3 contains 13 residues. V was trimmed by 3 bases and J by 0 bases, leaving 7 bases between them. CDR3 DNA: TGTGCCAGCAGCTCCCACAGCTCCTACGAGCAGTACTTC. It specifies CASSSHSSYEQYF.

V is TRBV7-9 and J is TRBJ1-2; unclear D gene. The CDR3 runs to 17 residues. Between the trimmed V and J ends, which lost 5 bases and 3 bases, there was a span of 22 bases. Germline V CDR1 and CDR2: SEHNR, FQNEAQ (reference sequence). For the CDR3, the DNA is TGTGCCAGCAGCCAAGGTTCCATAGCCCGGTTAGACTATGGCTACACCTTC. Its protein is CASSQGSIARLDYGYTF.

This sequence joins TRBV4-3 and TRBJ2-7, with D possibly TRBD1 on 6 matching bases. The CDR3 contains 15 residues. V gave up 2 bases and J gave up 3 bases, with 14 bases separating them. Looked up from germline, CDR1 is LGHNA and CDR2 is YSLEER. The CDR3 loop is CASSQQLTGIYEQYF. The CDR3 DNA reads TGCGCCAGCAGCCAACAACTGACAGGAATCTACGAGCAGTACTTC.

The chain combines TRBV5-1 with TRBJ2-1; 9 nucleotides align to TRBD2. The length of the CDR3 is 17 residues. Germline V gene data show CDR1 as SGHRS and CDR2 as YFSETQ. The junction had 15 bases not matched to a gene; V was cut back by 4 bases and J by 7 bases. This CDR3 is CASSPHPGLAGNNEQFF. Written as DNA, the CDR3 is TGCGCCAGCAGCCCCCACCCGGGGCTAGCGGGAAATAATGAGCAGTTCTTC.

This clonotype was recorded many times. This chain uses TRBV10-3 with TRBJ2-5, with D hard to call. CDR1 and CDR2 from the germline V gene are ENHRY and SYGVKD. Trimming pared 2 bases from V and 4 bases from J, leaving 2 bases between. This CDR3 contains 11 residues. This CDR3 reads CAISERETQYF. The CDR3, as DNA: TGTGCCATCAGTGAGCGAGAGACCCAGTACTTC.

The chain couples TRBV21-1 to TRBJ1-1; TRBD1, the D gene given by the table, was not confirmed from the DNA. TRBV21-1 is described as a pseudogene. CDR3 length: 20 residues. The CDR3 bases are TGTGCCAGCAGCATCGGGCCCTTCGGACAGGGGTATGAAGTGAACACTGAAGCTTTCTTT. Translated: CASSIGPFGQGYEVNTEAFF.

This clonotype has more than one count but fewer than ten. The rearrangement joins TRBV7-9 to TRBJ2-5, with 7 bases fitting TRBD1. This CDR3 has 16 amino acids. J lost 2 bases, V lost 6 bases, and 12 bases had no gene match. In germline, CDR1 is SEHNR, CDR2 FQNEAQ (reference sequence). The CDR3 reads CASSIDHLRGQETQYF. DNA of the CDR3: TGTGCCAGCAGTATCGACCACCTCAGGGGGCAAGAGACCCAGTACTTC. The whole variable domain, filled in from reference TRBV7-9 and TRBJ2-5, reads DTGVSQNPRHKITKRGQNVTFRCDPISEHNRLYWYRQTLGQGPEFLTYFQNEAQLEKSRLLSDRFSAERPKGSFSTLEIQRTEQGDSAMYLCASSIDHLRGQETQYFGPGTRLLVL.

The chain joins TRBV24-1 to TRBJ2-7, with D tentatively TRBD1 (6 bases). Trimming left V 4 bases short and J 2 bases short, with 11 bases between. The CDR3 length is 14 residues. CDR1 KGHDR and CDR2 SFDVKD come from the germline V gene. CDR3 residues: CATSDSDRPYEQYF. The CDR3 DNA reads TGTGCCACCAGTGACTCGGACAGACCCTACGAGCAGTACTTC.

The rearrangement joins TRBV6-1 to TRBJ1-2; D is ambiguous. The CDR3 covers 14 residues. The ends were cut back, 1 base at V and 8 bases at J, with 14 bases in the middle. The germline V gene encodes CDR1 MNHNS and CDR2 SASEGT. The CDR3 is CASSEVELGLGYTF. The CDR3 DNA follows: TGTGCCAGCAGTGAAGTGGAGTTGGGCCTAGGCTACACCTTC.

This clonotype was seen many times. V is TRBV12-3 or TRBV12-4 and J is TRBJ2-2; TRBD2 aligns across 10 bases. This CDR3 is 15 amino acids long. After removal of 3 bases from V and 4 bases from J, the junction contained 2 bases not matched to a gene. The CDR3 DNA reads as TGTGCCAGCAGTTTCAGCGGGAGGGCCACCGGGGAGCTGTTTTTT. Protein: CASSFSGRATGELFF.

A few counts support this clonotype. This chain links TRBV4-2 with TRBJ2-3, with D unclear. From germline, CDR1 is LGHNA and CDR2 YNFKEQ. V shed 4 bases and J shed 2 bases, with 7 bases lying between them. This CDR3 comprises 13 residues. The DNA of the CDR3 is TGTGCCAGCAGCCGGATCCTCACAGATACGCAGTATTTT. Residues: CASSRILTDTQYF.

This clonotype was seen only a few times. The CDR3 sequence: CASSLDWQGAPSPYGNTEAFF. CDR3 DNA sequence: TGCGCCAGCAGCTTGGATTGGCAGGGGGCTCCGTCACCCTACGGAAACACTGAAGCTTTCTTT. V and J are TRBV5-1 and TRBJ1-1; 8 bases agree with TRBD1. CDR3 length: 21 amino acids. Trimming took 0 bases from V and 2 from J; bases not matched to a gene: 21. CDR1 is SGHRS, CDR2 YFSETQ, per germline.

This clonotype was detected only a few times. The rearrangement uses TRBV7-2 and TRBJ2-7; the match to TRBD1 covers 9 bases. The CDR3 contains 16 residues. With 1 base clipped from V and 2 bases from J, the junction kept 6 bases outside the gene matches. The germline CDR1 and CDR2 sequences are SGHTA and FQGNSA. The CDR3 DNA follows: TGTGCCAGCAGCTTAGAGGAAGGGACAGGGACCTACGAGCAGTACTTC. Its translation: CASSLEEGTGTYEQYF. Together with reference TRBV7-2 and TRBJ2-7, the CDR3 gives the full variable domain: GAGVSQSPSNKVTEKGKDVELRCDPISGHTALYWYRQSLGQGLEFLIYFQGNSAPDKSGLPSDRFSAERTGGSVSTLTIQRTQQEDSAVYLCASSLEEGTGTYEQYFGPGTRLTVT.

There are a few counts of this clonotype. This chain joins TRBV20-1 and TRBJ1-2; D not certain. The V end lost 6 bases, the J end lost 6 bases, and 5 bases lay between the germline ends. This CDR3 has 9 residues. Germline values: CDR1 DFQATT, CDR2 SNEGSKA (reference sequence). The CDR3 sequence is CSAPNGYTF. DNA of the CDR3: TGCAGTGCCCCGAATGGCTACACCTTC.

This clonotype occurred once. This chain links TRBV6-5 with TRBJ2-7; D is perhaps TRBD1 or TRBD2 (5 bases each). Germline V CDR1 and CDR2: MNHEY, SVGAGI. The V end was cut by 7 bases, the J end by 2 bases, with 18 bases between. The length of the CDR3 is 15 residues. CDR3 in amino acids: CASTEIRDGPYEQYF. CDR3 nucleotide sequence: TGTGCCAGCACGGAAATACGGGACGGTCCCTACGAGCAGTACTTC.

There are a few counts of this clonotype. The V and J genes are TRBV24-1 and TRBJ2-7; possibly TRBD2 for D (6 bases). The ends were cut back, 3 bases at V and 9 bases at J, with 11 bases in the middle. CDR1 is KGHDR and CDR2 is SFDVKD in the germline V gene. This CDR3 contains 12 residues. In DNA form, the CDR3 reads TGTGCCACCAGTGATGGGAGGAAGGTGCAGTACTTC. Its translation: CATSDGRKVQYF.

A few counts support this clonotype. This chain uses TRBV29-1 with TRBJ2-3, with TRBD2 matching over 8 bases. The trim removed 6 bases at V and 1 base at J, leaving 15 bases unmatched. CDR1 and CDR2 from the germline V gene are SQVTM and ANQGSEA. This CDR3 comprises 17 residues. The CDR3, as DNA: TGCAGCGTCGCCGGAACTAGCGGACGACCACGCACAGATACGCAGTATTTT. Amino acids: CSVAGTSGRPRTDTQYF.

V usage is TRBV3-1 and J usage is TRBJ2-5; TRBD1 might be the D (6 bases). Trimming shortened V by 0 bases and J by 7 bases, and 15 bases separated the two germline ends. Germline V CDR1 and CDR2: LGHDT, YNNKEL (reference sequence). The CDR3 runs to 15 residues. The CDR3 protein is CASSQDRGPGWTQYF. The DNA for the CDR3 is TGTGCCAGCAGCCAAGACAGGGGCCCGGGGTGGACCCAGTACTTC.

The chain couples TRBV5-1 to TRBJ2-3; TRBD2 aligns across 8 bases. The CDR3 has 16 residues. CDR1 SGHRS and CDR2 YFSETQ come from the germline V gene. Trimming took 2 bases from V and 0 from J; bases not matched to a gene: 5. CDR3 sequence reads: CASSFFGGGSTDTQYF. The DNA for the CDR3 is TGCGCCAGCAGCTTCTTTGGCGGGGGGAGCACAGATACGCAGTATTTT.

This clonotype has more than one count but fewer than ten. CDR3 residues: CSTSGTGSGNTIYF. In DNA, the CDR3 is TGCAGCACATCCGGGACAGGGTCTGGAAACACCATATATTTT. The chain recombines TRBV29-1 with TRBJ1-3; the match to TRBD1 covers 9 bases. The CDR3 contains 14 residues. After removal of 8 bases from V and 1 base from J, the junction contained 6 bases not matched to a gene. The germline gives CDR1 SQVTM, CDR2 ANQGSEA.

The chain recombines TRBV6-2 or TRBV6-3 with TRBJ2-7, with TRBD1 matching 8 bases. The germline V gene has CDR1 MNHEY and CDR2 SVGEGT. V dropped 8 bases and J dropped 4; count of bases not matched to a gene: 7. This CDR3 is built from 13 residues. CDR3 in amino acids: CASGGQGFYEQYF. In DNA form, the CDR3 reads TGTGCCAGCGGTGGACAGGGTTTTTACGAGCAGTACTTC.

The rearrangement links TRBV6-5 to TRBJ2-5; D could derive from TRBD1 or TRBD2 (5 bases each). The CDR3 is 14 amino acids. V lost 8 bases and J 2 bases, leaving 15 bases between the germline ends. CDR1 and CDR2 (germline): MNHEY, SVGAGI. This CDR3 reads CASSFFGAQETQYF. The CDR3 coding sequence is TGTGCCAGCTCCTTTTTCGGGGCGCAAGAGACCCAGTACTTC.

This clonotype was seen a handful of times. This chain links TRBV20-1 with TRBJ2-7; D not certain. CDR3 length equals 13 residues. V lost 1 base and J lost 6, with 13 bases in between. Per the germline V gene, CDR1 is DFQATT and CDR2 is SNEGSKA (reference sequence). CDR3 protein: CSARVSQVGEQYF. CDR3 DNA sequence: TGCAGTGCTAGAGTGTCCCAGGTTGGCGAGCAGTACTTC.

The rearrangement uses TRBV24-1 and TRBJ2-5, with 7 nucleotides matching TRBD1. This CDR3 has 16 residues. Losses at the gene ends were 3 bases for V and 1 base for J; bases not matched to a gene: 7. Germline V gene lookup returns CDR1 KGHDR and CDR2 SFDVKD. CDR3 protein: CATSDRAGGIQETQYF. The CDR3 DNA follows: TGTGCCACCAGTGATCGAGCAGGGGGTATCCAAGAGACCCAGTACTTC.

This clonotype was counted only a few times. CDR3 residues: CASSHQVNPPYGYTF. The CDR3 region has the DNA TGCGCCAGCAGCCACCAGGTTAACCCACCCTATGGCTACACCTTC. The rearrangement joins TRBV4-1 to TRBJ1-2; D not certain. There are 15 residues in the CDR3. V lost 3 bases and J 4 bases, leaving 15 bases between the germline ends. Germline CDR1 is MGHRA and CDR2 is YSYEKL.

The chain recombines TRBV5-1 with TRBJ1-2; TRBD1 agrees at 10 bases. Germline trimming cut 4 bases from V and 4 bases from J; bases unmatched to any gene: 4. CDR3 length: 14 amino acids. Germline V lookup: CDR1 SGHRS, CDR2 YFSETQ. The CDR3 region has the DNA TGCGCCAGCAGCACCGGGACAGGGGCCTATGGCTACACCTTC. It encodes CASSTGTGAYGYTF.

Written as DNA, the CDR3 is TGTGCCAGCAGTGACAGGTTCTACGAGCAGTACTTC. The encoded protein is CASSDRFYEQYF. The rearrangement joins TRBV6-2 or TRBV6-3 to TRBJ2-7; a weak D match, TRBD1 (6 bases). Germline CDR1 reads MNHEY; CDR2 reads SVGEGT. Trimming shortened V by 5 bases and J by 3 bases, and 8 bases separated the two germline ends. This CDR3 has 12 amino acids.

The CDR3 here is CSARERTVYTF. The CDR3 DNA is TGCAGTGCTAGAGAGAGAACGGTCTACACCTTC. The gene calls are TRBV20-1 and TRBJ1-2; D is undetermined. CDR3 length: 11 residues. Germline V gene data show CDR1 as DFQATT and CDR2 as SNEGSKA (reference sequence). The V gene lost 0 bases and the J gene lost 10 bases, with 9 bases spanning the gap.